Below are 26 T cell receptor beta chains sequenced from a single sample in a study of T cell repertoires in cytomegalovirus infection (dated by TCRdb to the late 2010s). Sequencing took place on an Illumina HiSeq 1500. TCRdb trimmed the raw reads at Q25, called clones with MiXCR and kept productive beta chains. One record per CDR3 amino acid sequence lists the most common genes and DNA. For this sample the table gives 150,000 to 200,000 distinct CDR3 sequences, of which about a tenth were detected only once. About 5% of the sample is taken by the ten largest. Specimen: PBMCs. Every receptor here comes from a human donor in good health (CMV status not recorded). Some clones in this sample may be carry-over from other donors' samples.

Worth noting for this clonotype: Given a much more abundant clone one base away, this may be a read error. The gene calls are TRBV7-6 and TRBJ1-5; D perhaps matches TRBD1 (6 bases). In germline, CDR1 is SGHVS, CDR2 FNYEAQ. The CDR3 has 14 amino acids. In nucleotides, the CDR3 is TGTGCCAGCAGCTTAGCGGACAGCTTAAATCCCCCGCATTTT. It codes for CASSLADSLNPPHF.

The V call is TRBV15, the J call TRBJ2-3, with D tentatively TRBD2 (5 bases). Between the trimmed V and J ends, which lost 4 bases and 0 bases, there was a span of 14 bases. The germline CDR1 and CDR2 sequences are LNHNV and YYDKDF (reference sequence). This CDR3 is built from 16 residues. The CDR3 protein is CATSKMRASSTDTQYF. In DNA, the CDR3 is TGTGCCACCAGCAAGATGAGGGCCTCTAGCACAGATACGCAGTATTTT.

This clonotype was observed a handful of times. The V call is TRBV20-1, the J call TRBJ1-2; D gene unclear. Trimming cost V 7 bases and J 4 bases, with 13 bases left between them. CDR1 and CDR2 (germline): DFQATT, SNEGSKA (reference sequence). This CDR3 contains 12 residues. The CDR3 here is CSVSDDRYGYTF. In nucleotides, the CDR3 is TGCAGTGTTTCTGACGATCGCTATGGCTACACCTTC.

This clonotype was counted ten times or more. The rearrangement links TRBV11-2 to TRBJ2-3, with D perhaps TRBD1 or TRBD2 (5 bases each). The CDR3 is 14 residues long. Trimming left V 1 base short and J 8 bases short, with 13 bases between. Germline V gene data show CDR1 as SGHAT and CDR2 as FQNNGV. The CDR3 DNA is TGTGCCAGCAGCTTAGTCTCTCGGGACCGTACGCAGTATTTT. It encodes CASSLVSRDRTQYF.

The sample holds a few counts of this clonotype. This chain joins TRBV20-1 and TRBJ1-5; no clear D gene. Trimming pared 3 bases from V and 4 bases from J, leaving 10 bases between. Per germline, CDR1 DFQATT and CDR2 SNEGSKA (reference sequence). This CDR3 comprises 13 residues. CDR3 coding DNA: TGCAGTGCTAGTTTAACGGAGAATCAGCCCCAGCATTTT. It is translated as CSASLTENQPQHF.

This clonotype has just a few counts. The chain is built from TRBV12-3 or TRBV12-4 and TRBJ1-5, with D possibly TRBD1 on 6 matching bases. V lost 4 bases to trimming and J lost 1 base, with 17 bases between them. The CDR3 contains 17 residues. The CDR3 bases are TGTGCCAGCAGTTGGGTGCCGGGGGCAGGAAGCAATCAGCCCCAGCATTTT. This translates into CASSWVPGAGSNQPQHF.

This clonotype occurred many times. The chain joins TRBV5-1 to TRBJ2-7, with 7 nucleotides matching TRBD1. CDR3 length: 13 residues. With 4 bases clipped from V and 3 bases from J, the junction kept 4 bases outside the gene matches. CDR1 SGHRS and CDR2 YFSETQ come from the germline V gene. The DNA for the CDR3 is TGCGCCAGCAGCCTGGGACAGATCTACGAGCAGTACTTC. It codes for CASSLGQIYEQYF.

With regard to this clonotype: One junction end does not reproduce the germline sequence, and a read error may be involved. The chain couples TRBV12-3 or TRBV12-4 to TRBJ1-3, with 12 bases identical to TRBD1. The length of the CDR3 is 18 residues. CDR3 amino acids: CASSLPGQGARSGHTIYF. In DNA form, the CDR3 reads TGTGCCAGCAGTCTACCGGGACAGGGGGCTCGCTCTGGACACACCATATATTTT.

This clonotype showed up many times. The V gene is TRBV28, the J gene TRBJ2-7, with 11 bases fitting TRBD2. V lost 4 bases and J lost 2; bases outside the gene matches: 10. The CDR3 runs to 17 residues. Germline V gene data show CDR1 as MDHEN and CDR2 as SYDVKM. The CDR3 sequence: CASSSQGLLAGAYEQYF. The CDR3 nucleotides read TGTGCCAGCAGTTCACAGGGACTACTAGCGGGAGCCTACGAGCAGTACTTC.

This clonotype occurred many times. The V call is TRBV28, the J call TRBJ2-2; 8 positions agree with TRBD2. Unmatched junction bases numbered 7, after V lost 5 bases and J lost 5 bases. The CDR3 covers 15 residues. Looked up from germline, CDR1 is MDHEN and CDR2 is SYDVKM. The CDR3 DNA follows: TGTGCCAGCAGTAACCCGGGACTAGAAACCGGGGAGCTGTTTTTT. Its translation is CASSNPGLETGELFF.

The table lists this clonotype with many counts. The chain employs TRBV28 and TRBJ2-3; D may be TRBD1 or TRBD2 (7 bases each). Trimming took 6 bases from V and 5 from J, leaving 12 bases between them. CDR1 is MDHEN and CDR2 is SYDVKM in the germline V gene. This CDR3 is 13 amino acids long. The CDR3 DNA reads TGTGCCAGCAGAGCAGGGGGGGGAGATACGCAGTATTTT. Amino acids: CASRAGGGDTQYF.

This clonotype was found many times. The chain joins TRBV19 to TRBJ2-1; TRBD1 matches at 9 bases. The CDR3 runs to 16 residues. V lost 6 bases, J lost 7 bases, and 13 bases stayed unmatched. Germline loops: CDR1 LNHDA, CDR2 SQIVND (reference sequence). The CDR3 region has the DNA TGTGCCAGTAGCCTGACAGGGGGGCTTGCTATAAATGAGCAGTTCTTC. Translating it yields CASSLTGGLAINEQFF.

In its sample, this clonotype was seen a few times. CDR3 amino acids: CASSQGYRNEETQYF. CDR3 DNA: TGCGCCAGCAGCCAAGGGTACAGGAATGAAGAGACCCAGTACTTC. The chain uses TRBV4-3 and TRBJ2-5; the D gene is possibly TRBD1 (5 bases). CDR3 size: 15 residues. Trimming removed 1 base at V and 3 bases at J, with 12 bases between. CDR1 and CDR2 (germline): LGHNA, YSLEER.

Ten or more counts support this clonotype. The chain couples TRBV12-3 or TRBV12-4 to TRBJ2-1; a possible D gene is TRBD2 (5 bases). The CDR3 sequence is 13 residues long. V lost 1 base, J lost 5 bases, and 6 bases lay in between. CDR3 coding DNA: TGTGCCAGCAGTTTAGAGACTAACAATGAGCAGTTCTTC. Protein product: CASSLETNNEQFF.

The chain recombines TRBV19 with TRBJ1-5, with a tentative D call TRBD1 (5 bases). Germline V gives CDR1 LNHDA, CDR2 SQIVND (reference sequence). V lost 7 bases and J 5 bases, leaving 12 bases between the germline ends. The CDR3 runs 13 residues. As DNA, the CDR3 is TGTGCCAGTACCCATGGGGGGGATCAGCCCCAGCATTTT. As protein: CASTHGGDQPQHF.

In its sample, this clonotype was seen many times. The CDR3 is CASSSSRDRGLHEQFF. In DNA, the CDR3 is TGTGCCAGCAGCTCATCCCGGGACAGGGGTTTGCATGAGCAGTTCTTC. The chain uses TRBV7-2 and TRBJ2-1; 10 positions match TRBD1. From germline, CDR1 is SGHTA and CDR2 FQGNSA. The CDR3 sequence is 16 residues long. J was trimmed by 8 bases and V by 4 bases; bases with no gene match: 11. The full variable domain, with the rest looked up from reference TRBV7-2 and TRBJ2-1, is GAGVSQSPSNKVTEKGKDVELRCDPISGHTALYWYRQSLGQGLEFLIYFQGNSAPDKSGLPSDRFSAERTGGSVSTLTIQRTQQEDSAVYLCASSSSRDRGLHEQFFGPGTRLTVL.

This clonotype turned up a few times. The chain combines TRBV18 with TRBJ1-5; unclear D gene. Germline loops: CDR1 KGHSH, CDR2 LQKENI. V lost 5 bases and J 2 bases, leaving 10 bases between the germline ends. CDR3 length: 14 residues. As DNA, the CDR3 is TGTGCCAGCTCAAAGGCCAAGGGCAATCAGCCCCAGCATTTT. As protein: CASSKAKGNQPQHF.

This clonotype was detected many times. J is TRBJ1-5 and V is TRBV6-2 or TRBV6-3; D gene uncertain. CDR3 length: 12 amino acids. Trimming stripped 6 bases from V and 5 bases from J, with 8 bases between. Germline values: CDR1 MNHEY, CDR2 SVGEGT. This CDR3 reads CASSPTYQPQHF. In nucleotides, the CDR3 is TGTGCCAGCAGCCCCACCTATCAGCCCCAGCATTTT.

This clonotype was found many times. The genes are TRBV27 and TRBJ1-5; TRBD1 might be the D (5 bases). Trimming took 2 bases from V and 7 from J, leaving 9 bases between them. The CDR3 covers 13 residues. Per the germline V gene, CDR1 is MNHEY and CDR2 is SMNVEV (reference sequence). CDR3 nucleotides: TGTGCCAGCAGTTTAAACAGACAGCAGCCCCAGCATTTT. Amino acids: CASSLNRQQPQHF.

The rearrangement joins TRBV6-2 or TRBV6-3 to TRBJ2-1; 11 nucleotides align to TRBD2. The CDR3 covers 17 residues. The V gene's germline CDR1 is MNHEY and CDR2 SVGEGT. The J segment lost 3 bases and the V segment lost 3 bases, leaving 7 bases of the junction unmatched. In DNA form, the CDR3 reads TGTGCCAGCAGTTATGTGGCTAGCGGGAGGCTCTACAATGAGCAGTTCTTC. Translating gives CASSYVASGRLYNEQFF.

This clonotype was seen repeatedly, ten times or more. The chain employs TRBV19 and TRBJ2-6; no definite D call. With 7 bases removed from V and 1 base from J, the gap between germline ends came to 5 bases. CDR3 length: 13 amino acids. Germline lookup yields CDR1 LNHDA and CDR2 SQIVND (reference sequence). The CDR3 sequence: CASKLSGANVLTF. The CDR3 DNA sequence: TGTGCCAGTAAGCTATCTGGGGCCAACGTCCTGACTTTC.

This clonotype has a count of ten or more. V usage is TRBV7-8 and J usage is TRBJ1-5, with D hard to call. Germline V gene sequence: CDR1 SGHVS, CDR2 FQNEAQ. V was cut by 5 bases and J by 0 bases, with 11 bases left in between. This CDR3 comprises 15 residues. The CDR3 is CASSPRRDSNQPQHF. DNA for the CDR3: TGTGCCAGCAGCCCACGGCGGGATAGCAATCAGCCCCAGCATTTT.

This clonotype was counted many times. The gene calls are TRBV5-4 and TRBJ2-1; TRBD1 aligns across 10 bases. Losses at the gene ends were 4 bases for V and 6 bases for J; bases not matched to a gene: 19. Germline-derived CDR1 and CDR2 are SGHNT and YYREEE (reference sequence). This CDR3 has 19 amino acids. The CDR3 region has the DNA TGTGCCAGCAGCCTAAGGGGACAGGGGATTAGTAGCGTACCCAATGAGCAGTTCTTC. Translated: CASSLRGQGISSVPNEQFF.

This clonotype was counted many times. This rearrangement joins TRBV7-9 to TRBJ2-4; 7 bases are shared with TRBD2. This CDR3 is built from 16 residues. In germline, CDR1 is SEHNR, CDR2 FQNEAQ (reference sequence). V shed 5 bases, J shed 3 bases, and the junction held 10 bases outside the gene matches. DNA for the CDR3: TGTGCCAGCAGCCCAGAGGGACTAACAGTCAAAAACATTCAGTACTTC. It encodes CASSPEGLTVKNIQYF.

This clonotype was seen at least ten times. The chain combines TRBV7-2 with TRBJ1-6; weak D call: TRBD1 (6 bases). CDR3 size: 15 residues. V lost 5 bases and J lost 3, with 11 bases in between. Germline CDR1 and CDR2: SGHTA and FQGNSA. The CDR3 region has the DNA TGTGCCAGCAGCCCCTTACAGGGCTATAATTCACCCCTCCACTTT. Amino acid sequence: CASSPLQGYNSPLHF.

This clonotype was recorded many times. V gene TRBV7-2 combines with J gene TRBJ2-7; 13 bases map to TRBD2. The CDR3 contains 16 residues. V lost 5 bases and J lost 7; bases outside the gene matches: 11. The germline CDR1 and CDR2 sequences are SGHTA and FQGNSA. In nucleotides, the CDR3 is TGTGCCAGCAGCGTCGGCGCAGGGACTAGCGGGATAGAGCAGTACTTC. This sequence encodes CASSVGAGTSGIEQYF. The whole variable domain, remainder taken from reference TRBV7-2 and TRBJ2-7, is GAGVSQSPSNKVTEKGKDVELRCDPISGHTALYWYRQSLGQGLEFLIYFQGNSAPDKSGLPSDRFSAERTGGSVSTLTIQRTQQEDSAVYLCASSVGAGTSGIEQYFGPGTRLTVT.